One and the same sample provided the 26 T cell receptor beta chains below, sequenced in a study of blood T cell repertoires in COVID-19. Sequenced by immunoSEQ multiplex PCR; TCRdb stores in-frame clones only, minus some. Of some 150,000 clones listed, around nine tenths are singletons. Sequencing used PBMCs or T cells enriched from blood (not recorded which). All receptors derive from a woman under 30 who had recovered from COVID-19.

The gene calls are TRBV27 and TRBJ2-1; TRBD2 matches at 8 bases. This CDR3 is 16 amino acids long. V gave up 3 bases and J gave up 7 bases; unmatched junction bases: 11. CDR1 and CDR2 from the germline V gene are MNHEY and SMNVEV (reference sequence). CDR3 amino acids: CASSFDSGTSINEQFF. The CDR3 nucleotides are TGTGCCAGCAGTTTTGACTCCGGGACTAGTATTAATGAGCAGTTCTTC.

The V call is TRBV10-3, the J call TRBJ1-1; D is uncertain. V was trimmed by 6 bases and J by 0 bases, leaving 8 bases between them. The CDR3 is made up of 13 amino acids. Germline lookup yields CDR1 ENHRY and CDR2 SYGVKD. CDR3 region: CAIRDGVNTEAFF. CDR3 in DNA: TGTGCCATCAGAGACGGAGTGAACACTGAAGCTTTCTTT.

The chain is built from TRBV27 and TRBJ2-2; maybe TRBD1 (5 bases). The CDR3 is 16 residues long. Germline V gene lookup returns CDR1 MNHEY and CDR2 SMNVEV (reference sequence). V lost 5 bases and J 4 bases, leaving 17 bases between the germline ends. The CDR3, as DNA: TGTGCCAGCAGTAGAACAGGTTTTTCGGGCACCGGGGAGCTGTTTTTT. It codes for CASSRTGFSGTGELFF.

CDR3 protein: CASSQGLAESLMGPHEQYF. In nucleotides, the CDR3 is TGTGCCAGCAGCCAAGGACTAGCGGAGTCCCTAATGGGTCCCCACGAGCAGTACTTC. The chain links TRBV3-1 (or the pseudogene TRBV3-2) to TRBJ2-7; the match to TRBD2 covers 9 bases. The CDR3 extends over 19 amino acids. Germline trimming cut 1 base from V and 5 bases from J; bases unmatched to any gene: 18. Per germline, CDR1 LGHDT and CDR2 YNNKEL (reference sequence).

The gene calls are TRBV7-9 and TRBJ2-5; D remains unclear. CDR3 size: 17 residues. The V gene's germline CDR1 is SEHNR and CDR2 FQNEAQ (reference sequence). V gave up 5 bases and J gave up 1 base, with 20 bases separating them. This CDR3 reads CASSTPAARPTQETQYF. The DNA of the CDR3 is TGTGCCAGCAGCACCCCTGCGGCTAGGCCCACCCAAGAGACCCAGTACTTC.

This clone was seen more than once but under ten times. The J gene is TRBJ2-1, the V gene TRBV7-6, with 9 nucleotides matching TRBD2. Germline CDR1 SGHVS, CDR2 FNYEAQ. The ends lost 5 bases at V and 4 bases at J; junction bases unmatched: 6. The CDR3 is 15 residues long. CDR3 residues: CASSPSAGGYNEQFF. Written as DNA, the CDR3 is TGTGCCAGCAGCCCCTCAGCGGGAGGATACAATGAGCAGTTCTTC.

V usage is TRBV5-5 and J usage is TRBJ2-7, with 10 bases matching TRBD2. Trimming took 6 bases from V and 0 from J; bases not matched to a gene: 3. In germline, CDR1 is SGHKS, CDR2 YYEKEE (reference sequence). This CDR3 has 14 residues. CDR3 sequence: CASILAGDSYEQYF. The CDR3 region has the DNA TGTGCCAGCATTCTAGCGGGAGACTCCTACGAGCAGTACTTC.

The V and J genes are TRBV7-8 and TRBJ2-7, with 13 bases matching TRBD2. The CDR3 spans 14 residues. CDR1 is SGHVS and CDR2 is FQNEAQ in the germline V gene. The V gene end was trimmed by 3 bases and the J gene end by 6 bases; junction bases not matched to a gene: 2. CDR3 nucleotide sequence: TGTGCCAGCAGCTTGGGGACTAGCGGGGCCGAGCAGTACTTC. It codes for CASSLGTSGAEQYF.

This clone has just one count. The genes are TRBV7-9 and TRBJ2-5, with 9 positions matching TRBD2. Germline-derived CDR1 and CDR2 are SEHNR and FQNEAQ (reference sequence). The CDR3 sequence is 16 residues long. V shed 0 bases and J 5 bases; nucleotides not matched to a gene: 7. CDR3 sequence reads: CASSLASGSIWETQYF. In DNA form, the CDR3 reads TGTGCCAGCAGCTTAGCTAGCGGGAGTATATGGGAGACCCAGTACTTC.

This rearrangement joins TRBV9 to TRBJ2-2; D unclear. CDR1 and CDR2 (germline): SGDLS, YYNGEE. The CDR3 contains 14 residues. Trimming left V 0 bases short and J 4 bases short, with 7 bases between. CDR3 residues: CASSVARLTGELFF. For the CDR3, the DNA is TGTGCCAGCAGCGTAGCTCGTCTCACCGGGGAGCTGTTTTTT.

The gene calls are TRBV7-2 and TRBJ2-7; 12 bases line up with TRBD2. CDR3 length: 15 residues. Per germline, CDR1 SGHTA and CDR2 FQGNSA. V lost 6 bases, J lost 7 bases, and 10 bases stayed unmatched. CDR3 protein: CASRFRTSGNGEQYF. CDR3 DNA sequence: TGTGCCAGCAGATTTCGGACTAGCGGGAACGGGGAGCAGTACTTC. Supplemented by reference TRBV7-2 and TRBJ2-7, the full variable domain reads GAGVSQSPSNKVTEKGKDVELRCDPISGHTALYWYRQSLGQGLEFLIYFQGNSAPDKSGLPSDRFSAERTGGSVSTLTIQRTQQEDSAVYLCASRFRTSGNGEQYFGPGTRLTVT.

The V call is TRBV5-8, the J call TRBJ2-5; the D gene is possibly TRBD1 (7 bases). The CDR3 consists of 16 residues. V gave up 0 bases and J gave up 6 bases, with 18 bases separating them. Germline V lookup: CDR1 SGHTS, CDR2 YDEGEE. The CDR3 coding sequence is TGTGCCAGCAGCTTGGTCCCCGGCGCAGGGGGGAAGACCCAGTACTTC. Protein product: CASSLVPGAGGKTQYF.

The chain carries TRBV7-9 and TRBJ1-1; TRBD1 matches 8 bases. This CDR3 is 13 amino acids long. With V trimmed by 4 bases and J by 8 bases, 6 bases remained unmatched. Germline values: CDR1 SEHNR, CDR2 FQNEAQ (reference sequence). CDR3 DNA: TGTGCCAGCAGCTGGATTGACAGGGGCGAAGCTTTCTTT. Encoded protein: CASSWIDRGEAFF.

This clone occurred once. The chain employs TRBV19 and TRBJ1-2; D is undetermined. CDR1 is LNHDA, CDR2 SQIVND, per germline (reference sequence). The CDR3 consists of 14 residues. V lost 3 bases to trimming and J lost 3 bases, with 11 bases between them. In DNA form, the CDR3 reads TGTGCCAGTAGTATTCGGGGTTCTGACTATGGCTACACCTTC. Its translation: CASSIRGSDYGYTF.

The chain links TRBV24-1 to TRBJ2-1; TRBD2 matches 13 bases. Germline CDR1 and CDR2: KGHDR and SFDVKD. J gave up 7 bases and V 4 bases, and 9 bases lay outside the gene matches. The CDR3 has 17 amino acids. Here the CDR3 DNA reads TGTGCCACCAGTGACCGCGACACTAGCGGGAGGGTAAATGAGCAGTTCTTC. This sequence encodes CATSDRDTSGRVNEQFF.

This chain uses TRBV15 with TRBJ2-7; possibly TRBD1 for D (6 bases). V lost 1 base to trimming and J lost 3 bases, with 13 bases between them. Germline V lookup: CDR1 LNHNV, CDR2 YYDKDF (reference sequence). The CDR3 is made up of 15 amino acids. The CDR3 coding sequence is TGTGCCACCAGCAGAGGAAGGACAGCTCGCTACGAGCAGTACTTC. Encoded protein: CATSRGRTARYEQYF.

This chain uses TRBV11-2 with TRBJ1-5, with D unresolved. The length of the CDR3 is 13 residues. The V end was cut by 5 bases, the J end by 6 bases, with 11 bases between. Germline loops: CDR1 SGHAT, CDR2 FQNNGV. The DNA for the CDR3 is TGTGCCAGCAGCCCCGGGAGGGTTCAGCCCCAGCATTTT. Protein sequence: CASSPGRVQPQHF.

The J gene is TRBJ2-2, the V gene TRBV19; TRBD1 aligns across 9 bases. The junction had 6 bases not matched to a gene; V was cut back by 8 bases and J by 5 bases. The CDR3 has 14 residues. Germline V gene sequence: CDR1 LNHDA, CDR2 SQIVND (reference sequence). The CDR3 DNA reads as TGTGCCAGTTGCCGGACAGGGGCGACCGGGGAGCTGTTTTTT. Translated, it gives CASCRTGATGELFF.

This chain uses TRBV7-8 with TRBJ2-5; D might be TRBD1 (5 bases). Trimming pared 4 bases from V and 2 bases from J, leaving 14 bases between. This CDR3 has 15 amino acids. Germline V lookup: CDR1 SGHVS, CDR2 FQNEAQ. The CDR3 sequence: CASSSTTQGQETQYF. For the CDR3, the DNA is TGTGCCAGCAGCTCCACTACGCAGGGTCAAGAGACCCAGTACTTC.

The rearrangement uses TRBV6-5 and TRBJ2-7, with TRBD2 matching over 11 bases. Trimming took 0 bases from V and 6 from J; bases not matched to a gene: 4. Germline CDR1 reads MNHEY; CDR2 reads SVGAGI. This CDR3 comprises 15 residues. The CDR3 here is CASSYSGLAGGEQYF. CDR3 nucleotide sequence: TGTGCCAGCAGTTACTCGGGGCTAGCGGGAGGCGAGCAGTACTTC.

This chain links TRBV3-1 (or the pseudogene TRBV3-2) with TRBJ1-4; D not resolved. There are 16 residues in the CDR3. V dropped 0 bases and J dropped 7 bases, with 15 bases sitting between them. Per the germline V gene, CDR1 is LGHDT and CDR2 is YNNKEL (reference sequence). As DNA, the CDR3 is TGTGCCAGCAGCCAAGATTCTAGCCGACCGACTGAAAAACTGTTTTTT. As protein: CASSQDSSRPTEKLFF.

This chain connects TRBV10-3 to TRBJ2-3; 8 nucleotides match TRBD2. Trimming cost V 8 bases and J 2 bases; bases outside gene matches: 6. Germline V gene data show CDR1 as ENHRY and CDR2 as SYGVKD. The CDR3 runs 14 residues. CDR3 amino acids: CAIATSAFTDTQYF. The CDR3 region has the DNA TGTGCCATCGCGACTAGCGCTTTCACAGATACGCAGTATTTT.

The chain has TRBV5-1 and TRBJ1-4; 8 bases agree with TRBD1. The CDR3 spans 14 residues. Germline V gives CDR1 SGHRS, CDR2 YFSETQ. The ends lost 0 bases at V and 6 bases at J; junction bases unmatched: 1. The CDR3 DNA follows: TGCGCCAGCAGCTTGGTACAGGGGGATGAAAAACTGTTTTTT. It codes for CASSLVQGDEKLFF. The complete variable domain, with remaining parts taken from reference TRBV5-1 and TRBJ1-4, reads KAGVTQTPRYLIKTRGQQVTLSCSPISGHRSVSWYQQTPGQGLQFLFEYFSETQRNKGNFPGRFSGRQFSNSRSEMNVSTLELGDSALYLCASSLVQGDEKLFFGSGTQLSVL.

This clone has only one observation. This chain links TRBV28 with TRBJ2-7; D not resolved. From germline, CDR1 is MDHEN and CDR2 SYDVKM. The CDR3 spans 12 residues. V was clipped by 3 bases and J by 3 bases, with 6 bases between them. CDR3 in amino acids: CASSLSYYEQYF. The CDR3 region has the DNA TGTGCCAGCAGTTTGAGCTACTACGAGCAGTACTTC.

V is TRBV27 and J is TRBJ1-4, with no clear D. Germline loops: CDR1 MNHEY, CDR2 SMNVEV (reference sequence). V lost 3 bases and J 3 bases, leaving 5 bases between the germline ends. The CDR3 runs to 13 residues. DNA of the CDR3: TGTGCCAGCAGTTTGGGAGCTAATGAAAAACTGTTTTTT. The encoded protein is CASSLGANEKLFF.

V is TRBV28 and J is TRBJ2-1; tentative D call: TRBD2 (7 bases). The CDR3 contains 14 residues. Between the trimmed V and J ends, which lost 7 bases and 8 bases, there was a span of 18 bases. Germline CDR1 reads MDHEN; CDR2 reads SYDVKM. CDR3 in amino acids: CASNEGGGSDEQFF. CDR3 DNA: TGTGCCAGCAATGAGGGAGGGGGTTCCGATGAGCAGTTCTTC.